This T cell receptor beta chain was captured in a study of human T cells and chemical hapten exposure. Study context: Patch tests put 0.01% DPC on the upper back, and the results were checked at 6 days. The patient population, which was mostly female, had alopecia areata, totalis or universalis. Study observations and caveats: Large CDR3 similarity clusters arose significantly more often from expanded TCRs than from controls.

TCRdb re-derived calls from the RACE reads in MiXCR, one entry per CDR3 protein. The sample lists under 300,000 distinct CDR3 sequences; roughly 7.4% were seen once. Germline loops: CDR1 SGDLS, CDR2 YYNGEE. This CDR3 comprises 15 residues. Trimming cost V 6 bases and J 1 base, with 16 bases left between them. Details on this clonotype: The antigen is not known.

The time point denotes: pre-sensitization, week 0. The sample's treatment: therapeutic diphenylcyclopropenone sensitization with weekly scalp DPC. The donor pool consisted of alopecia patients aged 18 to 70 years, considered suitable for DPC. The V gene is TRBV9, the J gene TRBJ1-1, with D perhaps TRBD1 (5 bases). The input for sequencing was whole blood, taken in connection with sensitization to the hapten diphenylcyclopropenone (DPC). The sequence derives from a man younger than 35 with alopecia areata. Some clones in this sample may be carry-over from other donors' samples. CDR3 in DNA: TGTGCCAGCACTAAATCGGGGCAGCCGAACACTGAAGCTTTCTTT. Translating it yields CASTKSGQPNTEAFF.